This T cell receptor (beta chain) was captured in a study of cytomegalovirus exposure and HLA in healthy donors. The PCR made use of 60 Vbeta and 13 Jbeta primers. Only in-frame clones appear in the TCRdb table, and some are missing; sequencing was by immunoSEQ multiplex PCR. The data hold around 120,000 clones, with approximately 78% observed a single time. This clone appeared a single time. The length of the CDR3 is 16 residues. Germline V gives CDR1 MDHEN, CDR2 SYDVKM. Deletions cut 2 bases from V and 5 bases from J, with 18 bases between. The sequence came from a middle-aged woman in good health and CMV-seronegative. The specimen sequenced was PBMCs. The chain joins TRBV28 to TRBJ1-1; D possibly corresponds to TRBD1 (5 bases). CDR3 amino acids: CASSLRKSGGVTEAFF. CDR3 nucleotide sequence: TGTGCCAGCAGTTTAAGGAAGAGTGGAGGGGTGACTGAAGCTTTCTTT.